This TCR beta chain was observed in a study of PD-L1 blockade in urothelial cancer. Study information: Intravenous atezolizumab, 1,200 mg every 3 weeks, was begun by patients in about 2014.

With 4 bases clipped from V and 2 bases from J, the junction kept 7 bases outside the gene matches. This CDR3 region has 15 residues. Germline-derived CDR1 and CDR2 are MNHNS and SASEGT. Time point specified: peripheral blood 6 weeks after treatment start. Patients yielded 1 to 8 samples each, pretreatment and on-treatment. PCRs each included synthetic TCR analog templates spiked in. Method: immunoSEQ multiplex PCR; TCRdb's copy keeps in-frame clones and lacks some. The data contain 40,000 to 55,000 clones, roughly nine tenths of them singletons. Study-wide points: Durable benefit was linked to greater 3-week expansion of tumor-associated blood clones.

A remark on this clone: Antigen: not known.

V is TRBV6-1 and J is TRBJ2-7; TRBD1 agrees at 8 bases. This material consisted of PBMCs, taken around atezolizumab (anti-PD-L1) treatment. The source is a man aged 70-80 years with urothelial cancer. CDR3 protein: CASSAGTGAAYEQYF. The CDR3 coding sequence is TGTGCCAGCAGTGCTGGGACAGGCGCCGCCTACGAGCAGTACTTC.